A single sample gave rise to the 9 T cell receptor beta chains below, sequenced in a study of CD8 T cells in Susac syndrome. With random hexamers, about 0.45 to 1 ug RNA was reverse transcribed. In TCRdb, the immunoSEQ multiplex PCR reads were re-called with MiXCR into one record per CDR3 protein. Altogether tens of thousands of distinct CDR3 sequences are present, around 90% being singletons, with the ten largest covering under 0.6%. The sample comprised CD8+ T cells from PBMCs. Every receptor here comes from a human donor with multiple sclerosis.

This chain joins TRBV6-2 or TRBV6-3 and TRBJ2-5; D is unclear. The germline V gene encodes CDR1 MNHEY and CDR2 SVGEGT. This CDR3 is 14 amino acids long. The ends were cut back, 2 bases at V and 1 base at J, with 8 bases in the middle. This chain's CDR3 is CASSYDVTQETQYF. The CDR3 bases are TGTGCCAGCAGTTACGATGTCACCCAAGAGACCCAGTACTTC.

The V and J genes are TRBV5-4 and TRBJ1-1; D is possibly TRBD1 (6 bases). V lost 0 bases and J lost 4, with 16 bases in between. CDR1 SGHNT and CDR2 YYREEE come from the germline V gene (reference sequence). CDR3 length: 16 residues. As DNA, the CDR3 is TGTGCCAGCAGCTTGGAATTAGGGGGGAGGCTCACTGAAGCTTTCTTT. It encodes CASSLELGGRLTEAFF.

The CDR3 loop is CASLSGTGELAFF. Written as DNA, the CDR3 is TGTGCCAGCCTCTCCGGGACAGGCGAGCTTGCTTTCTTT. This chain links TRBV5-4 with TRBJ1-1; 8 bases fit TRBD1. V shed 7 bases, J shed 11 bases, and the junction held 13 bases outside the gene matches. The CDR3 has 13 amino acids. Germline CDR1 SGHNT, CDR2 YYREEE (reference sequence).

This chain joins TRBV6-5 and TRBJ1-2; D is undetermined. The CDR3 length is 15 residues. Trimming took off 0 bases at V and 7 bases at J, with 15 bases between the two ends. Germline V lookup: CDR1 MNHEY, CDR2 SVGAGI. The CDR3 sequence is CASSYSMPGIGGYTF. CDR3 DNA sequence: TGTGCCAGCAGTTACTCGATGCCGGGCATAGGTGGCTACACCTTC.

About this clonotype itself: A read error may produce the germline difference seen at one junction end. The chain uses TRBV10-3 and TRBJ1-1; D gene ambiguous. Germline CDR1 ENHRY, CDR2 SYGVKD. The CDR3 contains 13 residues. CDR3 coding DNA: TGTGCCATCAGAGAGACACTGAACACTAAAGCTTTCTTT. Its protein product is CAIRETLNTKAFF.

This clonotype has only one observation. The chain joins TRBV10-2 to TRBJ2-7; no clear D. Trimming removed 3 bases at V and 3 bases at J, with 12 bases between. This CDR3 contains 14 residues. Germline values: CDR1 WSHSY, CDR2 SAAADI. CDR3 residues: CASSEEWVVYEQYF. The CDR3 DNA reads as TGCGCCAGCAGTGAAGAGTGGGTGGTCTACGAGCAGTACTTC.

The chain joins TRBV29-1 to TRBJ2-4; D tentatively reads TRBD1 or TRBD2 (5 bases each). CDR1 SQVTM and CDR2 ANQGSEA come from the germline V gene. V was cut by 4 bases and J by 7 bases, with 11 bases left in between. This CDR3 has 12 residues. CDR3 sequence: CSVGDGNNIQYF. The CDR3 nucleotides are TGCAGCGTTGGGGACGGCAATAACATTCAGTACTTC.

The chain carries TRBV28 and TRBJ2-7; 8 bases agree with TRBD1. Germline V gene data show CDR1 as MDHEN and CDR2 as SYDVKM. The J segment lost 7 bases and the V segment lost 2 bases, leaving 7 bases of the junction unmatched. This CDR3 region has 14 residues. CDR3 residues: CASSLQGAPGEQYF. The CDR3 DNA reads TGTGCCAGCAGTTTACAGGGGGCGCCGGGGGAGCAGTACTTC.

V usage is TRBV5-1 and J usage is TRBJ2-3; D remains unclear. From germline, CDR1 is SGHRS and CDR2 YFSETQ. The CDR3 has 15 residues. The germline V and J ends were trimmed by 0 bases and 0 bases, with 8 bases remaining between them. The CDR3 region has the DNA TGCGCCAGCAGCTTGGCAGGCAGAAGCACAGATACGCAGTATTTT. It yields the protein CASSLAGRSTDTQYF.